The 9 T cell receptor beta chains given below trace back to one sample, sequenced in a study of post-analysis software for immune sequencing data. Study observations and caveats: Among a handful of TRBV segments more frequent in patients than controls were TRBV5-6, TRBV5-1 and TRBV20-1.

Their specific antigens are unknown. Sequencing libraries made from TCR beta cDNA carried unique molecular identifiers. TCRdb itself ran the PCR reads through MiXCR, one entry per CDR3 protein. The sample holds roughly 540,000 distinct CDR3 sequences, around a third seen once. The sample comprised blood. These receptors all stem from a girl aged 2 to 17 with multiple sclerosis.

The J gene is TRBJ1-2, the V gene TRBV4-1; TRBD1 agrees at 8 bases. This CDR3 comprises 16 residues. V lost 0 bases and J lost 1; bases outside the gene matches: 4. CDR1 is MGHRA, CDR2 YSYEKL, per germline. This CDR3 reads CASSQDLDRGNYGYTF. CDR3 DNA sequence: TGCGCCAGCAGCCAAGATCTTGACAGGGGTAACTATGGCTACACCTTC.

The J gene is TRBJ2-2, the V gene TRBV15; 7 positions agree with TRBD1. V lost 3 bases to trimming and J lost 2 bases; unmatched junction nucleotides: 6. This CDR3 comprises 16 residues. Looked up from germline, CDR1 is LNHNV and CDR2 is YYDKDF (reference sequence). The CDR3 coding sequence is TGTGCCACCAGCAGGGGTAGGGGGCCCAACACCGGGGAGCTGTTTTTT. This sequence encodes CATSRGRGPNTGELFF.

The chain carries TRBV10-3 and TRBJ2-7; 9 positions match TRBD1. This CDR3 has 16 amino acids. Trimming removed 4 bases from V and 3 bases from J; junction bases left unmatched: 10. The germline gives CDR1 ENHRY, CDR2 SYGVKD. The CDR3, as DNA: TGTGCCATCAGTGCATCCGGGGACAGGGCTTACTACGAGCAGTACTTC. The encoded protein is CAISASGDRAYYEQYF.

The rearrangement links TRBV20-1 to TRBJ2-3, with D tentatively TRBD2 (5 bases). V gave up 6 bases and J gave up 2 bases, with 15 bases separating them. This CDR3 spans 14 amino acids. Germline V CDR1 and CDR2: DFQATT, SNEGSKA (reference sequence). CDR3 sequence (DNA): TGCAGTGCCCATTGGACTGATACCACAGATACGCAGTATTTT. Its protein is CSAHWTDTTDTQYF.

This clonotype was counted only a few times. The chain joins TRBV12-3 or TRBV12-4 to TRBJ1-2; D call uncertain. The CDR3 runs to 12 residues. V was shortened by 8 bases and J by 5 bases, with 12 bases between the two germline ends. CDR3 nucleotide sequence: TGTGCCAGCTGGCGGGTCGGTTATGGCTACACCTTC. Its translation: CASWRVGYGYTF.

The CDR3 region is CASSLFGFRYEQYF. The CDR3 DNA reads TGTGCCAGCAGCTTATTTGGTTTTCGCTACGAGCAGTACTTC. The chain is built from TRBV7-2 and TRBJ2-7; no clear D gene. The CDR3 runs to 14 residues. Trimming removed 2 bases from V and 3 bases from J, with 11 bases in between. Per the germline V gene, CDR1 is SGHTA and CDR2 is FQGNSA.

Of note for this clonotype: The junction and the germline gene differ at one end; a read error may be behind it. The chain has TRBV4-1 and TRBJ1-2; 7 bases line up with TRBD1. The germline V gene has CDR1 MGHRA and CDR2 YSYEKL. CDR3 size: 15 residues. CDR3 in DNA: TGCACCAGCAGCCAACCTATACAGGGGAACTATGGCTACACCTTC. Its protein product is CTSSQPIQGNYGYTF.

This chain connects TRBV7-2 to TRBJ1-2, with D uncertain. V was clipped by 3 bases and J by 5 bases, with 13 bases between them. This CDR3 is built from 14 residues. Germline CDR1 is SGHTA and CDR2 is FQGNSA. The CDR3: CASSFSRVEYGYTF. The CDR3 region has the DNA TGTGCCAGCAGCTTCTCCCGGGTGGAATATGGCTACACCTTC. The whole variable domain, remainder taken from reference TRBV7-2 and TRBJ1-2, is GAGVSQSPSNKVTEKGKDVELRCDPISGHTALYWYRQSLGQGLEFLIYFQGNSAPDKSGLPSDRFSAERTGGSVSTLTIQRTQQEDSAVYLCASSFSRVEYGYTFGSGTRLTVV.

This chain connects TRBV20-1 to TRBJ1-5, with 12 positions matching TRBD1. J gave up 2 bases and V 1 base, and 6 bases lay outside the gene matches. CDR1 DFQATT and CDR2 SNEGSKA come from the germline V gene (reference sequence). The CDR3 loop spans 17 amino acids. The CDR3 here is CSARGGTGGMGNQPQHF. DNA for the CDR3: TGCAGTGCTAGAGGTGGGACAGGGGGCATGGGCAATCAGCCCCAGCATTTT.